This T cell receptor (beta chain) was profiled in a study of T-cell reconstitution after alpha-beta-depleted transplantation in children. This CDR3 contains 15 residues. Germline CDR1 DFQATT, CDR2 SNEGSKA (reference sequence). Trimming stripped 3 bases from V and 2 bases from J, with 14 bases between. The TCRbeta library was prepared with unique molecular identifiers. TCRdb reprocessed the PCR reads with MiXCR, giving one entry per CDR3 protein. The sample carries a few hundred thousand distinct CDR3 sequences, under 13% recorded once. This clonotype was recorded a few times. Sequenced material: PBMCs from the stem cell graft donor, taken from the stem cell graft. The chain recombines TRBV20-1 with TRBJ2-1; D unresolved. The clonotype comes from a human donor who donated a stem cell graft to a child with acute myeloid leukemia. The CDR3 DNA reads TGCAGTGCTAGCGCCATTATGGGTACCTACAATGAGCAGTTCTTC. It codes for CSASAIMGTYNEQFF.